The clone carrying this T cell receptor (beta chain) has at least ten counts. Its antigen is still unknown. Germline CDR1 and CDR2: SGHTA and FQGNSA. The V gene end was trimmed by 3 bases and the J gene end by 3 bases; junction bases not matched to a gene: 3. CDR3 size: 15 residues. This entry comes from a study of neurological immune-mediated disorders. Study-wide findings and caveats: TCR-beta repertoires seemed private in all groups, with no expanded CDR3 amino acid sequences shared.

Synthesis of cDNA was accomplished via 5'RACE employing 10-nucleotide random UMIs. TCRdb fed the 5' RACE reads into MiXCR, producing one record per CDR3 protein. Here the sample spans approximately 58,000 distinct CDR3 sequences, roughly 8% being singletons. Time point denoted: longitudinal time-point 3. The source material was PBMCs. The chain has TRBV7-2 and TRBJ2-7, with 12 nucleotides matching TRBD1. The clonotype comes from a woman in her thirties or forties in good health. The CDR3 here is CASSLGQGAFYEQYF. The CDR3, as DNA: TGTGCCAGCAGCTTGGGACAGGGGGCCTTCTACGAGCAGTACTTC.